This record covers a single T cell receptor (beta chain). Its specificity is not known. Germline is not matched at one junction end, which may reflect a read error. The entry originates in a study of blood T cells in healthy people across ages. General study results and limits: Per million T cells, TCR beta diversity dropped roughly linearly as age increased.

Using a J-beta primer mix together with a sample-barcoded 5' primer, a second PCR was run for about 6 to 11 cycles. TCRdb analysed the 5' RACE reads with MiXCR anew, one entry per CDR3 protein. In the table there are some 900,000 distinct CDR3 sequences, around 48% of which are singletons. Sequenced: blood. The TCR was taken from a man younger than 40 in good health.

DNA of the CDR3: TGTGCCGGCAGTGCGACAGGAGGGAGCGAAAAACTGTTTTTT. Protein: CAGSATGGSEKLFF. V usage is TRBV6-6 and J usage is TRBJ1-4; tentatively, D is TRBD1 (6 bases). Germline CDR1 reads MNHNY; CDR2 reads SVGAGI (reference sequence). The CDR3 runs 14 residues.